Below are 10 T cell receptor beta chains sequenced from a single sample in a study of T cells in Graves' hyperthyroidism and ophthalmopathy (dated by TCRdb to between 2018 and 2021). The library relied on multiplex PCR. Data came from an Illumina HiSeq 2000. The TCR beta CDR3 regions were amplified from RNA transcripts. For the first round of RT-PCR on the TCR CDR3, the HTBI primer set was used together with the Qiagen OneStep RT-PCR kit. TCRdb redid the processing of the public reads, applying fastp at Q25 and MiXCR, and retained in-frame beta chains. Every distinct CDR3 protein forms one entry, paired with its most common genes and DNA. The sample table records about 720,000 distinct CDR3 sequences; around 15% of these occur just once. The ten largest make up under 10% of the sample. The sequencing sample was made of blood. Every receptor here comes from a young man with Graves' hyperthyroidism.

This clonotype was observed a handful of times. The rearrangement joins TRBV6-1 to TRBJ2-7, with TRBD1 as a possible D gene (5 bases). The CDR3 spans 13 residues. Between the trimmed V and J ends, which lost 7 bases and 12 bases, there was a span of 22 bases. The germline V gene encodes CDR1 MNHNS and CDR2 SASEGT. The DNA for the CDR3 is TGTGCCAGCAAAGTCCAGGGAAGTACCGATCTGTACTTC. It specifies CASKVQGSTDLYF.

The chain uses TRBV4-1 and TRBJ1-5; D remains ambiguous. V lost 3 bases and J 4 bases, leaving 13 bases between the germline ends. Germline V gene sequence: CDR1 MGHRA, CDR2 YSYEKL. The CDR3 runs 15 residues. The CDR3 coding sequence is TGCGCCAGCAGCCAGAGACTCACCCCAAATCAGCCCCAGCATTTT. Amino acid sequence: CASSQRLTPNQPQHF.

This clonotype turned up a few times. The chain uses TRBV7-2 and TRBJ2-3, with D tentatively TRBD2 (5 bases). Germline CDR1 is SGHTA and CDR2 is FQGNSA. The V and J ends lost 6 bases and 6 bases respectively, with 10 bases between them. The CDR3 is 12 residues long. The CDR3 loop reads CASSQPGDTQYF. Here the CDR3 DNA reads TGTGCCAGCAGTCAGCCGGGGGATACGCAGTATTTT.

This chain links TRBV28 with TRBJ1-1, with D perhaps TRBD1 (5 bases). Trimming pared 4 bases from V and 4 bases from J, leaving 19 bases between. Per the germline V gene, CDR1 is MDHEN and CDR2 is SYDVKM. There are 16 residues in the CDR3. CDR3 region: CASSSPSEGLGTEAFF. DNA of the CDR3: TGTGCCAGCAGTTCACCCTCCGAGGGGCTGGGCACTGAAGCTTTCTTT.

There are a few counts of this clonotype. The gene calls are TRBV6-4 and TRBJ1-1, with D maybe TRBD1 (5 bases). This CDR3 is 15 amino acids long. Germline CDR1 MRHNA, CDR2 SNTAGT. V was shortened by 6 bases and J by 3 bases, with 17 bases between the two germline ends. CDR3 in DNA: TGTGCCAGCAGCCAGGACACCCGAGGGGACACTGAAGCTTTCTTT. Its translation: CASSQDTRGDTEAFF.

This clonotype was found a few times. The J gene is TRBJ2-7, the V gene TRBV9; D is unclear. The germline CDR1 and CDR2 sequences are SGDLS and YYNGEE. CDR3 length equals 14 residues. V lost 4 bases to trimming and J lost 1 base, with 12 bases between them. Written as DNA, the CDR3 is TGTGCCAGCAGCCCCTCGGCCTTATCCTACGAGCAGTACTTC. As protein: CASSPSALSYEQYF.

This clonotype was counted ten times or more. V and J are TRBV28 and TRBJ2-7; D is unclear. The CDR3 is made up of 13 amino acids. The ends were cut back, 2 bases at V and 5 bases at J, with 10 bases in the middle. Per the germline V gene, CDR1 is MDHEN and CDR2 is SYDVKM. This CDR3 reads CASSLGLRDEQYF. CDR3 nucleotides: TGTGCCAGCAGTTTAGGCCTTAGGGACGAGCAGTACTTC. Variable domain in full (rest from reference TRBV28 and TRBJ2-7): DVKVTQSSRYLVKRTGEKVFLECVQDMDHENMFWYRQDPGLGLRLIYFSYDVKMKEKGDIPEGYSVSREKKERFSLILESASTNQTSMYLCASSLGLRDEQYFGPGTRLTVT.

This clonotype was counted many times. The V gene is TRBV6-2 or TRBV6-3, the J gene TRBJ2-3, with D tentatively TRBD1 (5 bases). With 5 bases removed from V and 0 bases from J, the gap between germline ends came to 6 bases. The CDR3 sequence is 13 residues long. Germline assignment: CDR1 MNHEY and CDR2 SVGEGT. The CDR3, as DNA: TGTGCCAGCAGTCAGGGTAGCACAGATACGCAGTATTTT. Amino acid sequence: CASSQGSTDTQYF.

This clonotype was recorded a few times. The chain is built from TRBV7-2 and TRBJ1-5; a possible D gene is TRBD1 (5 bases). With 9 bases removed from V and 4 bases from J, the gap between germline ends came to 16 bases. The V gene's germline CDR1 is SGHTA and CDR2 FQGNSA. CDR3 size: 14 residues. In nucleotides, the CDR3 is TGTGCCAGTGCCGTGAGACGGGGGAATCAGCCCCAGCATTTT. Its protein is CASAVRRGNQPQHF.

This clonotype was counted ten times or more. V and J are TRBV7-9 and TRBJ2-7, with unresolved D. V lost 1 base, J lost 7 bases, and 8 bases lay in between. The germline CDR1 and CDR2 sequences are SEHNR and FQNEAQ (reference sequence). This CDR3 is 12 amino acids long. The CDR3, as DNA: TGTGCCAGCAGCTTAGTTTCGTGGGAGCAGTACTTC. It specifies CASSLVSWEQYF.